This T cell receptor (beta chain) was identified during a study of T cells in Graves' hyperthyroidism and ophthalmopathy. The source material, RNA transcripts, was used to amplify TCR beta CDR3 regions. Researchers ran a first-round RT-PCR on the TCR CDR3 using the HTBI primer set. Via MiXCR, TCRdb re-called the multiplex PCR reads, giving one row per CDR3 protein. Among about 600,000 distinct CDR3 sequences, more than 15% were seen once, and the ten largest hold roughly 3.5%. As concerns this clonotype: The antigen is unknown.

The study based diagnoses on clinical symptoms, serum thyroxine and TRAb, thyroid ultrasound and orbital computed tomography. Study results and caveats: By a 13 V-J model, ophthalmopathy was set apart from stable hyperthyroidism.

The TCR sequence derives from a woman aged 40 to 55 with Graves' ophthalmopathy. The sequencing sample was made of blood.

The CDR3 protein is CASSYGRENSPLHF. CDR3 nucleotide sequence: TGTGCCAGCTCATACGGACGGGAGAATTCACCCCTCCACTTT. V usage is TRBV18 and J usage is TRBJ1-6; D not certain. This CDR3 has 14 residues. Trimming left V 5 bases short and J 7 bases short, with 12 bases between. The germline CDR1 and CDR2 sequences are KGHSH and LQKENI.